These 20 T cell receptor beta chains share one sample of origin, sequenced in a study of neurological immune-mediated disorders. Each CDR3 protein is one row after TCRdb ran MiXCR on the 5' RACE reads. Here the sample spans 27,000 or so distinct CDR3 sequences, 20% to 25% being singletons. Sequenced material: PBMCs. The receptor set was obtained from a woman aged 60 to 75 in good health.

By sample share, this clonotype is medium-sized. The V and J genes are TRBV6-4 and TRBJ2-2, with 9 bases fitting TRBD2. Trimming at V came to 6 bases and at J to 3 bases, leaving 2 bases not matched to a gene. The germline V gene has CDR1 MRHNA and CDR2 SNTAGT. The CDR3 extends over 14 amino acids. The DNA of the CDR3 is TGTGCCAGCAGCCGACTAGCGGACACCGGGGAGCTGTTTTTT. Translated: CASSRLADTGELFF.

The table lists this clonotype with a count of one. Given the absence of the conserved phenylalanine or tryptophan at the CDR3 end, a read error is likely. The genes are TRBV10-3 and TRBJ2-7, with 10 bases fitting TRBD1. The germline CDR1 and CDR2 sequences are ENHRY and SYGVKD. The CDR3 consists of 14 residues. The CDR3 DNA reads TGTGACATCAGTGGGGACAGGGGAGTGGGCGAGCAGTACTTA. Its translation: CDISGDRGVGEQYL.

This clonotype was observed at least ten times. This sequence joins TRBV3-1 and TRBJ2-7; TRBD2 might be the D (6 bases). Trimming removed 2 bases from V and 7 bases from J, with 21 bases in between. The CDR3 contains 16 residues. Germline values: CDR1 LGHDT, CDR2 YNNKEL (reference sequence). The CDR3 nucleotides read TGTGCCAGCAGCCAAAGGTGGCAGGGAGGATTTCGGGAGCAGTACTTC. Translating it yields CASSQRWQGGFREQYF.

This clonotype came up many times. The rearrangement links TRBV15 to TRBJ2-5; possible D gene TRBD1, 5 bases. The CDR3 has 14 residues. CDR1 LNHNV and CDR2 YYDKDF come from the germline V gene (reference sequence). Trimming removed 0 bases at V and 4 bases at J, with 9 bases between. The CDR3 DNA follows: TGTGCCACCAGCAGAGATCCAGGGTCAGAGACCCAGTACTTC. Amino acid sequence: CATSRDPGSETQYF.

This clonotype is medium-sized (0.01 to 0.1%) within its sample. The chain employs TRBV15 and TRBJ2-3; no clear D. The CDR3 spans 18 residues. Germline-derived CDR1 and CDR2 are LNHNV and YYDKDF (reference sequence). Trimming removed 1 base at V and 0 bases at J, with 17 bases between. CDR3 nucleotide sequence: TGTGCCACCAGCAGAGGTTTCCTAAGGGAAACTAGCACAGATACGCAGTATTTT. It is translated as CATSRGFLRETSTDTQYF.

This clonotype has a count of ten or more. The chain employs TRBV9 and TRBJ1-1, with TRBD1 as a possible D gene (6 bases). In germline, CDR1 is SGDLS, CDR2 YYNGEE. Trimming cost V 6 bases and J 1 base, with 16 bases left between them. The length of the CDR3 is 15 residues. The chain's CDR3 is CASTRQATGNTEAFF. The CDR3, as DNA: TGTGCCAGCACTAGACAGGCCACCGGGAACACTGAAGCTTTCTTT.

This clonotype was counted many times. V usage is TRBV6-5 and J usage is TRBJ1-2; D uncertain. There are 13 residues in the CDR3. The ends were cut back, 0 bases at V and 6 bases at J, with 8 bases in the middle. Germline V gene sequence: CDR1 MNHEY, CDR2 SVGAGI. The CDR3 sequence is CASSYSGRHGYTF. The CDR3 nucleotides are TGTGCCAGCAGTTACTCGGGGAGGCATGGCTACACCTTC.

This clonotype was detected many times. The rearrangement links TRBV7-9 to TRBJ2-7; D not resolved. Looked up from germline, CDR1 is SEHNR and CDR2 is FQNEAQ (reference sequence). Trimming stripped 6 bases from V and 2 bases from J, with 5 bases between. The CDR3 length is 11 residues. In DNA form, the CDR3 reads TGTGCCAGCAGTGGAGCCTACGAGCAGTACTTC. Amino acid sequence: CASSGAYEQYF.

This clonotype came up many times. This sequence joins TRBV6-5 and TRBJ2-2; 7 nucleotides match TRBD2. Germline V gives CDR1 MNHEY, CDR2 SVGAGI. The CDR3 has 17 residues. V shed 0 bases, J shed 1 base, and the junction held 5 bases outside the gene matches. CDR3 amino acids: CASSYSISSGNTGELFF. Here the CDR3 DNA reads TGTGCCAGCAGTTACTCGATATCTAGCGGGAACACCGGGGAGCTGTTTTTT.

The sample holds many counts of this clonotype. This chain links TRBV20-1 with TRBJ1-5, with 8 bases matching TRBD1. From germline, CDR1 is DFQATT and CDR2 SNEGSKA (reference sequence). This CDR3 comprises 16 residues. V dropped 0 bases and J dropped 4; count of bases not matched to a gene: 8. The DNA of the CDR3 is TGCAGTGCTAGAGATAGACAGGGGACCACGAATCAGCCCCAGCATTTT. It is translated as CSARDRQGTTNQPQHF.

This clonotype was recorded many times. J is TRBJ2-7 and V is TRBV5-1; D is undetermined. V shed 5 bases and J shed 1 base, with 13 bases lying between them. Germline CDR1 reads SGHRS; CDR2 reads YFSETQ. The CDR3 length is 14 residues. CDR3 in DNA: TGCGCCAGCAGTAGTGGGCTTCCATCCTACGAGCAGTACTTC. Residues: CASSSGLPSYEQYF.

This chain connects TRBV2 to TRBJ1-2, with TRBD1 matching 7 bases. Germline loops: CDR1 SNHLY, CDR2 FYNNEI. After removal of 0 bases from V and 8 bases from J, the junction contained 9 bases not matched to a gene. The CDR3 runs 15 residues. The CDR3, as DNA: TGTGCCAGCAGTGAAGCTTTTTCAGGGACAGTGGGCTACACCTTC. Residues: CASSEAFSGTVGYTF.

Ten or more counts support this clonotype. The chain recombines TRBV15 with TRBJ1-5; D is unresolved. Germline CDR1 LNHNV, CDR2 YYDKDF (reference sequence). Trimming stripped 0 bases from V and 2 bases from J, with 11 bases between. This CDR3 comprises 16 residues. CDR3 loop: CATSRDPGNGNQPQHF. The CDR3 DNA reads as TGTGCCACCAGCAGAGATCCGGGAAATGGCAATCAGCCCCAGCATTTT.

This clonotype was recorded many times. The chain is built from TRBV20-1 and TRBJ2-5, with 9 positions matching TRBD2. V lost 7 bases and J lost 2; bases outside the gene matches: 17. CDR1 is DFQATT and CDR2 is SNEGSKA in the germline V gene (reference sequence). The CDR3 spans 17 residues. CDR3 region: CSGKAVGREGWQETQYF. The CDR3 DNA follows: TGCAGTGGAAAAGCCGTTGGGCGGGAGGGTTGGCAAGAGACCCAGTACTTC.

A note on this clonotype: A much larger clone lies a single base off, so this may be a read error. The chain carries TRBV5-6 and TRBJ2-2; possible D gene TRBD1, 5 bases. The CDR3 loop spans 16 amino acids. Trimming cost V 1 base and J 4 bases, with 14 bases left between them. Per germline, CDR1 SGHDT and CDR2 YYEEEE. Written as DNA, the CDR3 is TGTGCCAGCAGCTTGTACGTGGGGCGTCCCACCGGGGAGCTGTTTTTT. It yields the protein CASSLYVGRPTGELFF.

This clonotype was detected many times. The genes are TRBV7-9 and TRBJ1-2; D ambiguous. Germline V gene lookup returns CDR1 SEHNR and CDR2 FQNEAQ (reference sequence). The CDR3 runs to 13 residues. V lost 1 base to trimming and J lost 4 bases, with 7 bases between them. CDR3 sequence (DNA): TGTGCCAGCAGCTTAGTAGCGGGCTATGGCTACACCTTC. Translating it yields CASSLVAGYGYTF.

This clonotype showed up many times. The chain combines TRBV7-9 with TRBJ1-4; unclear D gene. V shed 5 bases and J shed 4 bases, with 14 bases lying between them. This CDR3 has 15 residues. CDR1 and CDR2 from the germline V gene are SEHNR and FQNEAQ (reference sequence). The CDR3 reads CASSHRYVGNEKLFF. The CDR3 DNA sequence: TGTGCCAGCAGCCATCGTTATGTGGGTAATGAAAAACTGTTTTTT.

This clonotype was found many times. V gene TRBV6-5 combines with J gene TRBJ2-1; D tentatively reads TRBD1 or TRBD2 (5 bases each). In germline, CDR1 is MNHEY, CDR2 SVGAGI. V lost 2 bases to trimming and J lost 5 bases, with 13 bases between them. The CDR3 runs 15 residues. CDR3 DNA: TGTGCCAGCAGTTACGGGGACCTACCCCACAATGAGCAGTTCTTC. This encodes CASSYGDLPHNEQFF.

This clonotype appeared many times. V gene TRBV20-1 combines with J gene TRBJ1-2; D is undetermined. The CDR3 is 16 residues long. In germline, CDR1 is DFQATT, CDR2 SNEGSKA (reference sequence). V lost 1 base to trimming and J lost 5 bases, with 20 bases between them. CDR3 region: CSARVATGSFGYGYTF. The CDR3 DNA reads as TGCAGTGCTAGAGTTGCTACGGGTTCATTTGGGTATGGCTACACCTTC.

This chain connects TRBV7-9 to TRBJ2-3; TRBD2 aligns across 7 bases. CDR1 is SEHNR and CDR2 is FQNEAQ in the germline V gene (reference sequence). Trimming cost V 6 bases and J 2 bases; bases outside gene matches: 5. The length of the CDR3 is 14 residues. The CDR3 reads CASRSLADTDTQYF. The CDR3 DNA sequence: TGTGCCAGCAGAAGTCTAGCGGACACAGATACGCAGTATTTT.